This T cell receptor (beta chain) was retrieved from a study of CD8 T cells in Susac syndrome. Random hexamers were used to reverse transcribe the RNA input (roughly 0.5 to 1 ug). TCRdb analysed the immunoSEQ multiplex PCR reads with MiXCR anew, one entry per CDR3 protein. The sample lists about 140,000 distinct CDR3 sequences; 94% were seen once. CDR1 is SGHTA, CDR2 FQGNSA, per germline. The CDR3 runs 13 residues. Trimming took 5 bases from V and 4 from J, leaving 11 bases between them. The TCR sequence derives from a human donor in good health. The chain recombines TRBV7-2 with TRBJ2-5, with a possible D match to TRBD2 (5 bases). Source material: CD8+ T cells from PBMCs. CDR3: CASSTLEGETQYF. The CDR3 DNA reads as TGTGCCAGCAGCACCCTCGAGGGAGAGACCCAGTACTTC.